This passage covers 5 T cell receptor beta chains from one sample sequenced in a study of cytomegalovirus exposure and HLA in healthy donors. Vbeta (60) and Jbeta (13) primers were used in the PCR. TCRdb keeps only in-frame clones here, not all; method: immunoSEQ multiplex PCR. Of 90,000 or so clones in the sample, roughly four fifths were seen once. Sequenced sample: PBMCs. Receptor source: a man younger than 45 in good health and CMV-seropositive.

The CDR3 loop is CAISVQGRALSGANVLTF. The CDR3 DNA follows: TGTGCCATCTCGGTACAGGGAAGGGCACTCTCTGGGGCCAACGTCCTGACTTTC. The chain uses TRBV2 and TRBJ2-6; weak D call: TRBD1 (6 bases). CDR3 length equals 18 residues. V lost 10 bases and J 0 bases, leaving 22 bases between the germline ends. Germline CDR1 and CDR2: SNHLY and FYNNEI.

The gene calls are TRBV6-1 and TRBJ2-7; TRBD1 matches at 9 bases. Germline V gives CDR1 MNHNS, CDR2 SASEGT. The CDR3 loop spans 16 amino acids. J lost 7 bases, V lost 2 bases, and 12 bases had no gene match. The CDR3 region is CASSESRGQGPGEQYF. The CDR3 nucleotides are TGTGCCAGCAGTGAAAGTAGGGGACAGGGTCCGGGGGAGCAGTACTTC.

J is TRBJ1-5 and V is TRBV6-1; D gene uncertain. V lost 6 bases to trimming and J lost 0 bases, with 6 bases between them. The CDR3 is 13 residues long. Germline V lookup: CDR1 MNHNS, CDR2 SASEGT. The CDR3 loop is CASRTYSNQPQHF. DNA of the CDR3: TGTGCCAGCAGAACATATAGCAATCAGCCCCAGCATTTT.

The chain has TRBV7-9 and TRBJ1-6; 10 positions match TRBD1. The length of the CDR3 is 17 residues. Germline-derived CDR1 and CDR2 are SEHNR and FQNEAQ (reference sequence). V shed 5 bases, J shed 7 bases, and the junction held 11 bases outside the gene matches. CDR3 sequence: CASSVQPPGQGNSPLHF. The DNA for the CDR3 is TGTGCCAGCAGCGTACAACCCCCGGGACAGGGGAATTCACCCCTCCACTTT. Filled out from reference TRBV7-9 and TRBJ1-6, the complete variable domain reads DTGVSQNPRHKITKRGQNVTFRCDPISEHNRLYWYRQTLGQGPEFLTYFQNEAQLEKSRLLSDRFSAERPKGSFSTLEIQRTEQGDSAMYLCASSVQPPGQGNSPLHFGNGTRLTVT.

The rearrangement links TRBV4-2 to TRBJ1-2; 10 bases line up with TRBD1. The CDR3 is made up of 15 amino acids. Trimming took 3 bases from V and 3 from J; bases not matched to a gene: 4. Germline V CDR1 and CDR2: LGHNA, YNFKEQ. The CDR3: CASSQPGTGDYGYTF. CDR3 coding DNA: TGTGCCAGCAGCCAGCCCGGGACAGGGGACTATGGCTACACCTTC.